This TCR beta chain stems from a study of cytomegalovirus exposure and HLA in healthy donors. Study-wide results and limits: Relative to equally common others, HLA-associated TCR beta chains showed greater clonal expansion in a later analysis. In the analysis, some V segments, TRBV6-2 and TRBV6-3 included, were excluded as indistinguishable. Later genetic work tied a missense DCLRE1C variant to beta-chain V and J trimming.

Vbeta (60) and Jbeta (13) primers were used in the PCR. TCRdb's table, derived via immunoSEQ multiplex PCR, lists solely in-frame clones and lacks some. Of more than 95,000 clones in the sample, more than 70% were seen once. This clone was counted a few times. Its antigen remains unknown. This CDR3 is 16 amino acids long. Per germline, CDR1 SGHRS and CDR2 YFSETQ. J was trimmed by 1 base and V by 0 bases; bases with no gene match: 2. The specimen was PBMCs. This TCR derives from a woman between 50 and 59 years old in good health and CMV-seropositive. The chain carries TRBV5-1 and TRBJ2-2, with 8 positions matching TRBD2. CDR3 residues: CASSLVTSGNTGELFF. The CDR3 coding sequence is TGCGCCAGCAGCTTGGTAACTAGCGGGAACACCGGGGAGCTGTTTTTT. Using reference TRBV5-1 and TRBJ2-2 for the parts outside the CDR3, the full variable domain is KAGVTQTPRYLIKTRGQQVTLSCSPISGHRSVSWYQQTPGQGLQFLFEYFSETQRNKGNFPGRFSGRQFSNSRSEMNVSTLELGDSALYLCASSLVTSGNTGELFFGEGSRLTVL.